This entry lists 14 T cell receptor beta chains sequenced from one sample in a study of T cells in Graves' hyperthyroidism and ophthalmopathy. It was RNA transcripts that yielded the amplified TCR beta CDR3 regions. First-round RT-PCR targeting the TCR CDR3 was performed with the HTBI primer set. TCRdb called the multiplex PCR reads again in MiXCR, with one record for every CDR3 protein. The data contain about 360,000 distinct CDR3 sequences, under 15% of them singletons. The specimen was blood. The source is a woman aged 18-29 years with Graves' hyperthyroidism.

Ten or more counts support this clonotype. This sequence joins TRBV7-9 and TRBJ2-7; D not certain. Germline lookup yields CDR1 SEHNR and CDR2 FQNEAQ (reference sequence). V was trimmed by 2 bases and J by 7 bases, leaving 12 bases between them. This CDR3 comprises 13 residues. The CDR3 DNA reads as TGTGCCAGCAGCTTAACCCCCTCGGAGGAGCAGTACTTC. Amino acids: CASSLTPSEEQYF.

At least ten counts were recorded for this clonotype. This chain uses TRBV25-1 with TRBJ1-2; D is perhaps TRBD1 (5 bases). Germline loops: CDR1 MGHDK, CDR2 SYGVNS. Trimming shortened V by 8 bases and J by 7 bases, and 14 bases separated the two germline ends. This CDR3 has 12 residues. The CDR3 DNA is TGTGCCAGCCGAGGCCAGGGCATTGGCTACACCTTC. Translation gives CASRGQGIGYTF.

This clonotype was detected only a few times. The CDR3 is CASSIEGSNYGYTF. CDR3 sequence (DNA): TGTGCCAGCAGCATTGAAGGGTCCAACTATGGCTACACCTTC. The V and J genes are TRBV7-8 and TRBJ1-2; D remains unclear. With 5 bases removed from V and 2 bases from J, the gap between germline ends came to 12 bases. Germline CDR1 SGHVS, CDR2 FQNEAQ. The CDR3 extends over 14 amino acids.

The sample holds many counts of this clonotype. J is TRBJ1-1 and V is TRBV5-8, with 7 bases that match TRBD1. The CDR3 sequence is 15 residues long. The junction had 8 bases not matched to a gene; V was cut back by 3 bases and J by 3 bases. Germline V gene data show CDR1 as SGHTS and CDR2 as YDEGEE. The DNA for the CDR3 is TGTGCCAGCAGCTCCCCGACAGGGTGGGACACTGAAGCTTTCTTT. This translates into CASSSPTGWDTEAFF.

Many counts were recorded for this clonotype. The chain recombines TRBV5-1 with TRBJ2-5; D uncertain. Germline V gene sequence: CDR1 SGHRS, CDR2 YFSETQ. Trimming removed 0 bases from V and 0 bases from J, with 15 bases in between. The CDR3 runs to 17 residues. The chain's CDR3 is CASSLVVGPTYQETQYF. The DNA for the CDR3 is TGCGCCAGCAGCTTGGTCGTTGGGCCTACGTACCAAGAGACCCAGTACTTC.

In its sample, this clonotype was seen many times. The rearrangement joins TRBV12-3 or TRBV12-4 to TRBJ1-2, with D possibly matching TRBD1 (5 bases). CDR3 size: 12 residues. V was cut by 7 bases and J by 2 bases, with 8 bases left in between. DNA for the CDR3: TGTGCCAGCACCGACAGCAACTATGGCTACACCTTC. Residues: CASTDSNYGYTF.

This clonotype was counted many times. The chain is built from TRBV11-2 and TRBJ1-1, with D unresolved. Trimming stripped 4 bases from V and 1 base from J, with 4 bases between. CDR1 and CDR2 (germline): SGHAT, FQNNGV. The length of the CDR3 is 12 residues. The CDR3 spells CASSYGNTEAFF. DNA of the CDR3: TGTGCCAGCAGCTACGGGAACACTGAAGCTTTCTTT.

The sample holds many counts of this clonotype. V usage is TRBV20-1 and J usage is TRBJ1-1; TRBD1 is a possible D gene (6 bases). Trimming cost V 5 bases and J 10 bases, with 14 bases left between them. The V gene's germline CDR1 is DFQATT and CDR2 SNEGSKA (reference sequence). CDR3 length: 11 residues. The CDR3 sequence: CSASGGHGAFF. CDR3 coding DNA: TGCAGTGCTTCCGGGGGGCATGGAGCTTTCTTT.

This clonotype was observed many times. The chain carries TRBV11-2 and TRBJ2-7; 8 nucleotides line up with TRBD1. CDR3 size: 15 residues. The junction had 12 bases not matched to a gene; V was cut back by 6 bases and J by 5 bases. Per germline, CDR1 SGHAT and CDR2 FQNNGV. DNA for the CDR3: TGTGCCAGCAGTTTTCTCCGACAGGGGCAACACGAGCAGTACTTC. The encoded protein is CASSFLRQGQHEQYF.

This clonotype was seen at least ten times. The chain has TRBV29-1 and TRBJ2-7; perhaps TRBD2 as D (7 bases). V gave up 4 bases and J gave up 6 bases, with 19 bases separating them. The CDR3 spans 14 residues. Germline lookup yields CDR1 SQVTM and CDR2 ANQGSEA. The CDR3 sequence: CSVGEGHFGGEQYF. The DNA for the CDR3 is TGCAGCGTTGGGGAGGGACATTTCGGTGGCGAGCAGTACTTC.

This clonotype has at least ten counts. This sequence joins TRBV7-3 and TRBJ2-2, with 10 positions matching TRBD2. The J segment lost 0 bases and the V segment lost 1 base, leaving 5 bases of the junction unmatched. The germline CDR1 and CDR2 sequences are SGHTA and FQGTGA. CDR3 length equals 18 residues. CDR3 in amino acids: CASSLILAGAANTGELFF. CDR3 sequence (DNA): TGTGCCAGCAGCTTAATCCTAGCGGGGGCCGCGAACACCGGGGAGCTGTTTTTT.

The gene calls are TRBV18 and TRBJ2-3; D ambiguous. Germline loops: CDR1 KGHSH, CDR2 LQKENI. The CDR3 totals 14 residues. V was pared by 3 bases and J by 6 bases, with 13 bases between. The CDR3: CASSPRPRLDTQYF. Written as DNA, the CDR3 is TGTGCCAGCTCACCCCGACCCCGGCTTGATACGCAGTATTTT.

This clonotype has at least ten counts. The V call is TRBV12-3 or TRBV12-4, the J call TRBJ2-7; TRBD1 aligns across 9 bases. This CDR3 has 13 residues. The V gene end was trimmed by 6 bases and the J gene end by 3 bases; junction bases not matched to a gene: 3. CDR3 coding DNA: TGTGCCAGCAGACCGGGACAGGGCTACGAGCAGTACTTC. It specifies CASRPGQGYEQYF.

J is TRBJ2-6 and V is TRBV18; D unresolved. Germline V gene sequence: CDR1 KGHSH, CDR2 LQKENI. CDR3 length: 17 amino acids. Trimming removed 3 bases at V and 0 bases at J, with 12 bases between. The CDR3 region has the DNA TGTGCCAGCTCACCGGTGGTCTCGAACTCTGGGGCCAACGTCCTGACTTTC. Protein product: CASSPVVSNSGANVLTF.